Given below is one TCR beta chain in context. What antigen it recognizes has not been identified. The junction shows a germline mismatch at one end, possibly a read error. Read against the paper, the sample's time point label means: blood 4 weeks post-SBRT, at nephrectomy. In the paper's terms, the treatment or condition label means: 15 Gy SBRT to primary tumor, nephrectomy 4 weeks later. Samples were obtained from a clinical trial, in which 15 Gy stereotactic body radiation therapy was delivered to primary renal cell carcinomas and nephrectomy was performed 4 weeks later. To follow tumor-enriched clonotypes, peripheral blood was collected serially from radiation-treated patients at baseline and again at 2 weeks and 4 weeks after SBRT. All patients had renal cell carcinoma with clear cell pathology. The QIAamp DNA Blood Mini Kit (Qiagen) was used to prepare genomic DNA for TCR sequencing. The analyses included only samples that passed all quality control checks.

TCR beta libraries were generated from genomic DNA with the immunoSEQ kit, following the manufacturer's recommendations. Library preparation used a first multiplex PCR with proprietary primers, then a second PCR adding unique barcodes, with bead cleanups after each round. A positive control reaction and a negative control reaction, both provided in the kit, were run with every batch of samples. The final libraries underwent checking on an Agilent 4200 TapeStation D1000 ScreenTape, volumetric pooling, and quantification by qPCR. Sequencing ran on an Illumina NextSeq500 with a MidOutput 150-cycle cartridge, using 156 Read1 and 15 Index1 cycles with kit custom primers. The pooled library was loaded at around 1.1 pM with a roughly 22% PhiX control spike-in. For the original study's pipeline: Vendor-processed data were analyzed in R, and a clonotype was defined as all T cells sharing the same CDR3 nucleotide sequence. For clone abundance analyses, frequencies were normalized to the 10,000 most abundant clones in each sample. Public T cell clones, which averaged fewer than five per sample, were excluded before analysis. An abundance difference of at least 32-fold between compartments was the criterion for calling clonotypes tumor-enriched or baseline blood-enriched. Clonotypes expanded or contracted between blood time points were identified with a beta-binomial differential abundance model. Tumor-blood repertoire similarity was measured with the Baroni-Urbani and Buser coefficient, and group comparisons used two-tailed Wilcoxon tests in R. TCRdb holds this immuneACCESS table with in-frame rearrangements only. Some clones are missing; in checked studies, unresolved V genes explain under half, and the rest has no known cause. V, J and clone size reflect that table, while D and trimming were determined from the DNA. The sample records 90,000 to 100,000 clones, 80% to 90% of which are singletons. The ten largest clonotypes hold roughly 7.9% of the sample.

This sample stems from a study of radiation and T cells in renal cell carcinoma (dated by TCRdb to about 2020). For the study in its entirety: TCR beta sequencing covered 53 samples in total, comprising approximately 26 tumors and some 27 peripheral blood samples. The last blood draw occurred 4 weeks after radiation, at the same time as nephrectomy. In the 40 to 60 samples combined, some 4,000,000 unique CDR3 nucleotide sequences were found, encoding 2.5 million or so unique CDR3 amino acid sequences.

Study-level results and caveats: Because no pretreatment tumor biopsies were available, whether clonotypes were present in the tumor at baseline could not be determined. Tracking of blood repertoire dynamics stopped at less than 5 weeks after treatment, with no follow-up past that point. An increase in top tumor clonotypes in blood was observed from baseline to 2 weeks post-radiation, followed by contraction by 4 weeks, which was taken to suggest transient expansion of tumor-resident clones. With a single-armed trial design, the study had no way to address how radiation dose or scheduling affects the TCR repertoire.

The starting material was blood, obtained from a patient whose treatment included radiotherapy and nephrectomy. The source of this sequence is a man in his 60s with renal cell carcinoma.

The CDR3 reads CASSNRDSPF. The DNA sequence is given as TGTGCCAGCAGCAACCGGGACTCTCCTTTC. The chain links TRBV25-1 with TRBJ2-7, and TRBD2 may be the D gene, going by 6 matching bases. Taken from cysteine to phenylalanine, the CDR3 has 10 residues. Only the CDR3 part of the read is kept: 30 bases, read in frame from the first base. The germline V gene yields MGHDK for CDR1 and SYGVNS for CDR2.